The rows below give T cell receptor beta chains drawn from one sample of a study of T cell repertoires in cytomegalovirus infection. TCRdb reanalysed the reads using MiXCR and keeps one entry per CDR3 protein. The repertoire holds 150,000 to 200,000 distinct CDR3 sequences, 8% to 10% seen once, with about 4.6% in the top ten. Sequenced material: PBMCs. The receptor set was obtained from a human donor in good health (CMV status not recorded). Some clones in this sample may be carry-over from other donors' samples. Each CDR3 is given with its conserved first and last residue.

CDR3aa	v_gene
CASSPRNWGQGKETQYF	TRBV18
CASSLEGGGIDTQYF	TRBV7-2
CATSFYPPGTSYNEQFF	TRBV15
CASSAGGSNQPQHF	TRBV7-2
CATNGGGPGANVLTF	TRBV12-3/TRBV12-4
CASSSFWGVPYEQYF	TRBV28
CATSYGAYQPQHF	TRBV24-1
CASSNRANTGELFF	TRBV5-1
CASRGGVANTGELFF	TRBV2
CSATPGHRNTEAFF	TRBV20-1
CASSRETGTVNEQFF	TRBV4-3
CASSQGWVSSDTQYF	TRBV4-1
CASQPASGGADTQYF	TRBV6-1
CASSAESGGNTEAFF	TRBV9
CASSLYTTGWGYTF	TRBV28
CATSDLYEADTQYF	TRBV24-1
CASSLGTGTGPSYEQYF	TRBV19
CASRDTNTGELFF	TRBV2
CASSFGGSLTEAFF	TRBV7-2
CASKSAGLGGENEQFF	TRBV6-2/TRBV6-3
CASSLASASTDTQYF	TRBV5-6
CASSSGQFSTDTQYF	TRBV11-2
CASSDPTSLQETQYF	TRBV4-2
CASSQDQGTEQYF	TRBV3-1
CASSPPGGTGGYNEQFF	TRBV7-2
CASSFFPELAYEQYF	TRBV5-5
CASSQEDSAAKGAEQYF	TRBV4-1
CASSKGQGSTRRTEAFF	TRBV27
CASSFSGVGQPQHF	TRBV7-2
CASSLEAGGPVEQFF	TRBV7-6
CASSPNSGAHNEQFF	TRBV7-3
CASRTGTSGAHNEQFF	TRBV11-2
CASSRRQARATNEKLFF	TRBV19
CASSPVGGPSGTDTQYF	TRBV18
CSVVEVTSSYNEQFF	TRBV29-1
CASSLLTISGDGYTF	TRBV28
CASSSGQGRNTEAFF	TRBV28
CASSSDFNTGELFF	TRBV7-9
CASSQDRLASYEQFF	TRBV4-1
CASSPQGSPYNEQFF	TRBV7-9
CASSILQTSVGVMAGELFF	TRBV19
CASSLEGRSSYNEQFF	TRBV7-8
CSARDQQGVWDEQFF	TRBV20-1
CASSEVQPPRGYTF	TRBV28
CSARDHARQGLTDEQFF	TRBV20-1
CASSSKTSASYNEQFF	TRBV7-2
CASSSMGTGNTGELFF	TRBV7-9
CASSLGTSKNIQYF	TRBV7-6
CASSTLGGNQPQHF	TRBV28
CASSSDGLGLAKNIQYF	TRBV28
CASSSGARYQETQYF	TRBV28
CASSRSNTGELFF	TRBV19
CASSQAVYGRGQIYGYTF	TRBV14
CASSPTRGGGYTF	TRBV7-2